This T cell receptor beta chain is drawn from a study of CD8+ T cells in alopecia areata. General study findings and limits: For lesional scalp, especially alopecia totalis/universalis, clonality was higher than in normal scalp. Resident alphabeta T-cell populations of normal skin are likewise subject to sequencing in scalp samples. TCR sharing across patients was less clear than in mice, possibly HLA-related.

Sorting of PBMCs yielded the CD4+ and CD8+ T cells. Sequencing relied on a cDNA template that was reverse transcribed from extracted RNA. Here immunoSEQ multiplex PCR was the method, and the copy in TCRdb shows in-frame clones only, minus some. There are about 120,000 clones in the sample; less than 70% occur only once, and around 3% lies in the top ten. About this clone itself: What it recognizes is unknown. The junction shows a germline mismatch at one end, possibly a read error. This same CDR3 is encoded by further DNA sequences in the sample.

The germline gives CDR1 GTSNPN, CDR2 SVGIG (reference sequence). CDR3 size: 13 residues. Sequenced input: CD4+ T cells sorted from blood. The sequence derives from a human donor in good health. V gene TRBV30 combines with J gene TRBJ1-6, with D uncertain. Here the CDR3 DNA reads TGCGCCTGGAAGAGGGATTTCCTCTCACCCCTCCACTTT. Protein: CAWKRDFLSPLHF.